The present T cell receptor beta chain was sequenced within a study of identical twins. Germline assignment: CDR1 SGHVS and CDR2 FQNEAQ. Trimming took 5 bases from V and 5 from J, leaving 21 bases between them. The CDR3 contains 17 residues. Each CDR3 protein is one row after TCRdb ran MiXCR on the 5' RACE reads. The sample lists 450,000 or so distinct CDR3 sequences, roughly an eighth occurring once. These data are also associated with another study on yellow fever vaccine responses in identical twins.

The rearrangement joins TRBV7-8 to TRBJ2-2, with a tentative D call TRBD2 (6 bases). The sequencing input was CD4+ T cells sorted from blood. The sequence came from a woman between 18 and 29 years old in good health. DNA for the CDR3: TGTGCCAGCAGCACATGGCCACGGGGGAGTTGGACCGGGGAGCTGTTTTTT. Its protein is CASSTWPRGSWTGELFF.